The T cell receptor beta chain described here comes from a study of blood T cell repertoires in COVID-19. The wider study: Sites across the United States, Italy and Spain contributed samples from acute and convalescent COVID-19. Sample material is recorded as cDNA or gDNA derived from T cells, B-cell-depleted T cells, or PBMCs.

V dropped 7 bases and J dropped 6; count of bases not matched to a gene: 8. The CDR3 is made up of 14 amino acids. Germline V CDR1 and CDR2: SNHLY, FYNNEI. Assay used: immunoSEQ multiplex PCR; TCRdb lists only in-frame clones, some missing. The table includes tens of thousands of clones, over 75% detected once. This clone was counted only a few times. Input material: peripheral blood. The receptor was isolated from a woman over 75 with acute or convalescent COVID-19. The chain couples TRBV2 to TRBJ1-5; 8 positions match TRBD1. CDR3 sequence: CASIGQGFTQPQHF. The CDR3 region has the DNA TGTGCCAGCATCGGACAGGGTTTTACTCAGCCCCAGCATTTT.